Listed here is a single TCR beta chain. This clonotype was seen more than once but under ten times. Its antigen is unknown. One base away there is no much larger clone; base qualities are not given. Taken from the germline V gene, the CDR1 and CDR2 loops are MDHEN and SYDVKM. The CDR3 has 13 amino acids, counting the end cysteine and phenylalanine. CDR3 DNA is the only sequence kept; it has 39 bases, read in frame from the first base. V loses 11 bases of germline sequence and J loses 5 bases, and the interval between the two ends is 16 bases. Sequencing used an Illumina HiSeq 1500. The public reads were reprocessed in TCRdb via fastp at Q25 and MiXCR, keeping in-frame beta chains. Each CDR3 protein gets just one entry, which takes the most common genes and DNA from the rows behind it. This sample comprises about 740,000 distinct CDR3 sequences, less than 40% of them detected only once. Under 3.5% of the sample comes from the top ten.

This entry comes from a study of T cell repertoires in cytomegalovirus infection (dated by TCRdb to the late 2010s). Regarding the research as a whole: The HLA type of each donor mattered for the analysis, because public TCR beta signatures pointed to carriage of CMV infection along with the matching HLA type.

Paper-wide results and their limitations: Carriers of CMV infection plus the relevant HLA type were discriminated by the cumulative frequency of public TCR beta family members in the study cohort and in an independent roughly 400-donor cohort. The ex vivo response was dominated by HLA-C-restricted CMV-specific TCR beta clonotypes, and the single most frequent clonotype in two of eight donors was supplied by these HLA-C-restricted clonotypes.

The source is a human donor in good health (CMV status not recorded). Some clones in this sample may be carry-over from other donors' samples. Recombination connected TRBV28 to TRBJ1-5; TRBD1 is a weak D gene call, 5 bases matching. Sequencing used PBMCs. The CDR3 loop reads CAGAGSGDQPQHF. The bases read TGTGCCGGGGCAGGGTCCGGCGATCAGCCCCAGCATTTT.